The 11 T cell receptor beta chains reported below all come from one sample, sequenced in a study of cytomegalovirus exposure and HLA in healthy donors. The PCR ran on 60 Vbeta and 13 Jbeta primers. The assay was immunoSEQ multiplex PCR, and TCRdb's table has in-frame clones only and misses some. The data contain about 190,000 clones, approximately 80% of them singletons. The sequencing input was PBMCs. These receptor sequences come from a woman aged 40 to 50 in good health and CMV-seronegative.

The CDR3 DNA follows: TGTGCCAGCAGCGTAGGAGTAAGTGCAGGGGTAGTACAGCAGTTCTTC. As protein: CASSVGVSAGVVQQFF. The V gene is TRBV9, the J gene TRBJ2-1; D is possibly TRBD1 (6 bases). Germline values: CDR1 SGDLS, CDR2 YYNGEE. V shed 0 bases and J shed 11 bases, with 21 bases lying between them. CDR3 length: 16 residues.

CDR3 amino acids: CASSINFGTSGGETQYF. In DNA form, the CDR3 reads TGTGCCAGTAGTATAAACTTCGGGACTAGCGGGGGAGAGACCCAGTACTTC. This chain connects TRBV19 to TRBJ2-5; 14 bases are shared with TRBD2. The CDR3 length is 17 residues. Germline CDR1 LNHDA, CDR2 SQIVND (reference sequence). V lost 2 bases to trimming and J lost 4 bases; unmatched junction nucleotides: 6. Combining the CDR3 with reference TRBV19 and TRBJ2-5 gives the whole variable domain DGGITQSPKYLFRKEGQNVTLSCEQNLNHDAMYWYRQDPGQGLRLIYYSQIVNDFQKGDIAEGYSVSREKKESFPLTVTSAQKNPTAFYLCASSINFGTSGGETQYFGPGTRLLVL.

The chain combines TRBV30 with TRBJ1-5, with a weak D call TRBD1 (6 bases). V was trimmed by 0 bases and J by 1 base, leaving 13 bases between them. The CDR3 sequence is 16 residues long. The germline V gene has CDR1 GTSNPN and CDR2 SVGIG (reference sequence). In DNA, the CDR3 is TGTGCCTGGAGTGTCCAGGGGCGGGGGAGCAATCAGCCCCAGCATTTT. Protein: CAWSVQGRGSNQPQHF.

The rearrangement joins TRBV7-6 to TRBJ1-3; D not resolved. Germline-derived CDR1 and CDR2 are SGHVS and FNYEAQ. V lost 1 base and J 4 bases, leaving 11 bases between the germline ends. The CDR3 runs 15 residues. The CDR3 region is CASSLGGVSGNTIYF. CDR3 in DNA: TGTGCCAGCAGCTTAGGCGGGGTTTCGGGAAACACCATATATTTT.

DNA of the CDR3: TGTGCCAGCAGGCCCAGAGGGGGTGCTCAGCCCCAGCATTTT. This sequence encodes CASRPRGGAQPQHF. This chain joins TRBV6-5 and TRBJ1-5, with D possibly TRBD1 on 6 matching bases. Trimming removed 6 bases at V and 6 bases at J, with 15 bases between. This CDR3 contains 14 residues. CDR1 is MNHEY, CDR2 SVGAGI, per germline.

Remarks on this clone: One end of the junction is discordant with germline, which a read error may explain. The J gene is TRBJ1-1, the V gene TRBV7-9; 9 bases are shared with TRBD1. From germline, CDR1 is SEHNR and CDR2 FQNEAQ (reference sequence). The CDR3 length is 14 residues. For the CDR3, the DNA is TGTTCCAGCAGCTTGGACAGGGGTCGAACTGAAGCTTTCTTT. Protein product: CSSSLDRGRTEAFF. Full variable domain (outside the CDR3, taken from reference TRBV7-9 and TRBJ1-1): DTGVSQNPRHKITKRGQNVTFRCDPISEHNRLYWYRQTLGQGPEFLTYFQNEAQLEKSRLLSDRFSAERPKGSFSTLEIQRTEQGDSAMYLCSSSLDRGRTEAFFGQGTRLTVV.

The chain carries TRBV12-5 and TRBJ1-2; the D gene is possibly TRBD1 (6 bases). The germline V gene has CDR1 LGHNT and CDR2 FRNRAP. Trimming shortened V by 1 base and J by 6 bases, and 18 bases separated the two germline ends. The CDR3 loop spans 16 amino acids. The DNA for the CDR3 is TGTGCTAGTGGTTTGGACCTAGGGGGTAAAGCGGATGGCTACACCTTC. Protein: CASGLDLGGKADGYTF.

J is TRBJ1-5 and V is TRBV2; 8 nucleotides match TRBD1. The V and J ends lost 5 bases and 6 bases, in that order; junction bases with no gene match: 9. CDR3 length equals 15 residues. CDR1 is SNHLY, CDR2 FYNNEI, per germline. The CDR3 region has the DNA TGTGCCAGCAGTAACAGGGGGTTAGTTAGTCAGCCCCAGCATTTT. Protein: CASSNRGLVSQPQHF.

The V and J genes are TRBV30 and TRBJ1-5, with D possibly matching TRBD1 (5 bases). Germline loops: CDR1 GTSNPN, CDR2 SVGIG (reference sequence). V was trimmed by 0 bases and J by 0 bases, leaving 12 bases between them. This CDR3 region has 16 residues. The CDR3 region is CAWSVLGTGSNQPQHF. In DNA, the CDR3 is TGTGCCTGGAGTGTACTGGGCACAGGTAGCAATCAGCCCCAGCATTTT. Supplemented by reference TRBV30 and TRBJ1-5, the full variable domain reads SQTIHQWPATLVQPVGSPLSLECTVEGTSNPNLYWYRQAAGRGLQLLFYSVGIGQISSEVPQNLSASRPQDRQFILSSKKLLLSDSGFYLCAWSVLGTGSNQPQHFGDGTRLSIL.

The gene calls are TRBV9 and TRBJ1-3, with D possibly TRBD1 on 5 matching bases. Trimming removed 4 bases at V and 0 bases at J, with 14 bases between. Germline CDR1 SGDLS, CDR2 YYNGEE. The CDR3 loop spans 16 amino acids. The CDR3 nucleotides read TGTGCCAGCAGCTCATCAGGGTCAAGCTCTGGAAACACCATATATTTT. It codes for CASSSSGSSSGNTIYF.

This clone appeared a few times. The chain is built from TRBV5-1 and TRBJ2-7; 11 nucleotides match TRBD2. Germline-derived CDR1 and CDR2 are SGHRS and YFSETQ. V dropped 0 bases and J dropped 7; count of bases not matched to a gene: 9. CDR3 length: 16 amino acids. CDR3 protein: CASSLATSGSLGEQYF. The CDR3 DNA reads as TGCGCCAGCAGCTTGGCTACTAGCGGGAGTCTCGGGGAGCAGTACTTC.